The 26 T cell receptor beta chains below come from one sample, sequenced in a study of blood T cells in healthy people across ages. Combining a sample-barcoded 5' primer with a J-beta primer mix, a second PCR ran for roughly 7 to 11 cycles. TCRdb ran MiXCR on the 5' RACE reads and lists one entry per CDR3 protein. The sample has 1.8 million or so distinct CDR3 sequences; 39% are singletons. The sample comprised blood. The receptors were sampled from a human donor in good health.

This clonotype was recorded a few times. This chain links TRBV20-1 with TRBJ2-7; D gene unclear. The CDR3 has 14 amino acids. With 6 bases removed from V and 3 bases from J, the gap between germline ends came to 18 bases. Germline loops: CDR1 DFQATT, CDR2 SNEGSKA (reference sequence). The CDR3 DNA is TGCAGTGCCCTTCGTACACCCTTAAACTACGAGCAGTACTTC. Its translation: CSALRTPLNYEQYF.

This clonotype was observed once. A much bigger clone sits one base away, suggesting this may be a read error. The V call is TRBV4-2, the J call TRBJ2-5; D assignment may be TRBD1 or TRBD2 (5 bases each). The CDR3 is made up of 16 amino acids. From germline, CDR1 is LGHNA and CDR2 YNFKEQ. CDR3 DNA sequence: TGTGCCAGCAGCTCAAGAAAGACCGGGACCGCGGAGACCCAGCACTTC. Its protein is CASSSRKTGTAETQHF.

This clonotype has a single count. The V gene is TRBV5-1, the J gene TRBJ2-7, with 10 bases matching TRBD2. The germline V gene has CDR1 SGHRS and CDR2 YFSETQ. V shed 4 bases, J shed 0 bases, and the junction held 10 bases outside the gene matches. The CDR3 covers 17 residues. CDR3 protein: CASSPGPAGGYSYEQYF. Here the CDR3 DNA reads TGCGCCAGCAGCCCGGGACCAGCGGGGGGGTACTCCTACGAGCAGTACTTC.

The chain recombines TRBV5-1 with TRBJ2-6; 7 bases agree with TRBD1. Germline CDR1 reads SGHRS; CDR2 reads YFSETQ. Trimming removed 10 bases from V and 0 bases from J; junction bases left unmatched: 13. The length of the CDR3 is 17 residues. The chain's CDR3 is CAGERQGSLSGANVLTF. In DNA, the CDR3 is TGCGCCGGTGAACGACAGGGCTCCCTCTCTGGGGCCAACGTCCTGACTTTC.

This clonotype was found a few times. The chain couples TRBV29-1 to TRBJ2-1; the D is unclear. This CDR3 has 13 amino acids. CDR1 SQVTM and CDR2 ANQGSEA come from the germline V gene. Trimming removed 3 bases from V and 10 bases from J, with 16 bases in between. The CDR3 spells CSVDWGLHVEQFF. The CDR3 region has the DNA TGCAGCGTTGACTGGGGTCTCCACGTCGAGCAGTTCTTC.

The chain recombines TRBV2 with TRBJ1-6; D remains unclear. This CDR3 has 13 amino acids. CDR1 SNHLY and CDR2 FYNNEI come from the germline V gene. V shed 4 bases and J shed 7 bases, with 8 bases lying between them. The CDR3 DNA sequence: TGTGCCAGCAGTGCGGGAGAGAATTCACCCCTCCACTTT. Protein: CASSAGENSPLHF.

Points on this clonotype: One base away lies a much larger clone, so this may be a sequencing read error. The chain links TRBV12-3 or TRBV12-4 to TRBJ2-7; TRBD2 might be the D (6 bases). V was shortened by 3 bases and J by 7 bases, with 22 bases between the two germline ends. This CDR3 region has 16 residues. CDR3 in amino acids: CASSLAGGTPYNEQYF. The CDR3 coding sequence is TGTGCCAGCAGTTTGGCCGGTGGGACTCCCTACAATGAGCAGTACTTC.

This sequence joins TRBV5-1 and TRBJ1-1; 10 bases map to TRBD1. V shed 4 bases and J 0 bases; nucleotides not matched to a gene: 12. The CDR3 runs to 18 residues. Germline assignment: CDR1 SGHRS and CDR2 YFSETQ. The chain's CDR3 is CASSALLRDRGMNTEAFF. The CDR3 DNA is TGCGCCAGCAGCGCTCTCCTCCGGGACAGGGGAATGAACACTGAAGCTTTCTTT.

This chain connects TRBV6-1 to TRBJ2-7; TRBD2 might be the D (6 bases). Germline values: CDR1 MNHNS, CDR2 SASEGT. CDR3 size: 15 residues. Trimming took off 6 bases at V and 2 bases at J, with 17 bases between the two ends. The CDR3 DNA is TGTGCCAGCAGCCTTAGGAGGGCGGTCGCCTACGAGCAGTACTTC. This encodes CASSLRRAVAYEQYF.

The V gene is TRBV20-1, the J gene TRBJ1-4; D is ambiguous. Trimming stripped 3 bases from V and 5 bases from J, with 10 bases between. CDR1 is DFQATT and CDR2 is SNEGSKA in the germline V gene (reference sequence). The CDR3 covers 13 residues. The DNA for the CDR3 is TGCAGTGCTAGGGGAAACTTGAATGAAAAACTGTTTTTT. This encodes CSARGNLNEKLFF.

The chain employs TRBV5-1 and TRBJ2-1, with 11 bases lining up with TRBD2. The end of the DNA is better explained by TRBJ2-7, so the J call may be wrong. Per germline, CDR1 SGHRS and CDR2 YFSETQ. The CDR3 length is 19 residues. This chain's CDR3 is CASSFKGPRLAGGHNEQYF. DNA of the CDR3: TGCGCCAGCAGCTTCAAGGGACCTCGTCTAGCGGGGGGACACAATGAGCAGTACTTC.

The gene calls are TRBV2 and TRBJ2-1; maybe TRBD2 (6 bases). The V end was cut by 7 bases, the J end by 6 bases, with 16 bases between. Germline-derived CDR1 and CDR2 are SNHLY and FYNNEI. CDR3 size: 14 residues. The CDR3 spells CASTSSGGPNEQFF. The CDR3 region has the DNA TGTGCCAGCACCTCTTCCGGGGGTCCCAATGAGCAGTTCTTC.

This chain connects TRBV20-1 to TRBJ1-2; D may be TRBD1 (6 bases). The CDR3 is 16 amino acids. Germline loops: CDR1 DFQATT, CDR2 SNEGSKA (reference sequence). V dropped 2 bases and J dropped 2 bases, with 18 bases sitting between them. CDR3 bases: TGCAGTGCTAGACTTGCCGGGGGGCGGTCAAACTATGGCTACACCTTC. Encoded protein: CSARLAGGRSNYGYTF.

The chain carries TRBV24-1 and TRBJ2-1; 9 bases agree with TRBD2. Germline V gene sequence: CDR1 KGHDR, CDR2 SFDVKD. The CDR3 consists of 14 residues. The V gene end was trimmed by 4 bases and the J gene end by 9 bases; junction bases not matched to a gene: 6. The CDR3 here is CATSESGGPAEQFF. CDR3 DNA sequence: TGTGCCACCAGTGAAAGCGGGGGGCCTGCTGAGCAGTTCTTC.

This clonotype was observed a few times. The gene calls are TRBV7-3 and TRBJ2-3; maybe TRBD2 (7 bases). The ends were cut back, 0 bases at V and 0 bases at J, with 19 bases in the middle. The CDR3 totals 19 residues. Germline CDR1 and CDR2: SGHTA and FQGTGA. The CDR3 DNA follows: TGTGCCAGCAGCTTAACGGCAACGGTTCGGGGGGCTAGCACAGATACGCAGTATTTT. It codes for CASSLTATVRGASTDTQYF.

This clonotype came up a few times. The rearrangement joins TRBV20-1 to TRBJ2-1; the match to TRBD1 covers 8 bases. J lost 4 bases, V lost 4 bases, and 12 bases had no gene match. Germline lookup yields CDR1 DFQATT and CDR2 SNEGSKA (reference sequence). This CDR3 spans 16 amino acids. CDR3 protein: CSAIARSGGSYNEQFF. As DNA, the CDR3 is TGCAGTGCTATTGCGAGGTCAGGGGGCTCGTACAATGAGCAGTTCTTC.

This chain links TRBV27 with TRBJ1-1; the match to TRBD1 covers 7 bases. Unmatched junction bases numbered 9, after V lost 6 bases and J lost 5 bases. The CDR3 spans 14 residues. The V gene's germline CDR1 is MNHEY and CDR2 SMNVEV (reference sequence). The CDR3 DNA reads TGTGCCAGCAGACTGCACAGGGGTGGGACTGAAGCTTTCTTT. Protein product: CASRLHRGGTEAFF.

A single count supports this clonotype. This chain connects TRBV9 to TRBJ2-4; D gene uncertain. This CDR3 contains 15 residues. Deletions cut 4 bases from V and 13 bases from J, with 24 bases between. CDR1 and CDR2 (germline): SGDLS, YYNGEE. The CDR3 loop reads CASSTGGSSYNEQYF. The CDR3 bases are TGTGCCAGCAGCACCGGTGGTAGCTCCTACAATGAGCAGTACTTC. The full variable domain, in which reference TRBV9 and TRBJ2-4 provide the parts outside the CDR3, is DSGVTQTPKHLITATGQRVTLRCSPRSGDLSVYWYQQSLDQGLQFLIQYYNGEERAKGNILERFSAQQFPDLHSELNLSSLELGDSALYFCASSTGGSSYNEQYFGAGTRLSVL.

V and J are TRBV2 and TRBJ2-5, with D perhaps being TRBD1 or TRBD2 (6 bases each). Trimming pared 7 bases from V and 5 bases from J, leaving 20 bases between. The CDR3 extends over 15 amino acids. Germline assignment: CDR1 SNHLY and CDR2 FYNNEI. The CDR3, as DNA: TGTGCCAGCATCCGGCGTGGGGGGCGCGGGGAGACCCAGTACTTC. This gives the protein CASIRRGGRGETQYF.

This sequence joins TRBV12-3 or TRBV12-4 and TRBJ2-1; no clear D gene. The CDR3 totals 11 residues. V was cut by 2 bases and J by 8 bases, with 4 bases left in between. This chain's CDR3 is CASSLLHEQFF. The DNA for the CDR3 is TGTGCCAGCAGTTTATTACATGAGCAGTTCTTC.

The chain recombines TRBV4-3 with TRBJ1-2; D might be TRBD1 (6 bases). From germline, CDR1 is LGHNA and CDR2 YSLEER. This CDR3 has 15 amino acids. Trimming took 1 base from V and 5 from J, leaving 14 bases between them. CDR3 bases: TGCGCCAGCAGCCAAGTAATACAGGGAGGGTATGGCTACACCTTC. It specifies CASSQVIQGGYGYTF.

This clonotype was observed many times. The chain is built from TRBV20-1 and TRBJ2-1; D possibly corresponds to TRBD2 (6 bases). V lost 3 bases and J lost 1, with 16 bases in between. This CDR3 contains 16 residues. Germline V CDR1 and CDR2: DFQATT, SNEGSKA (reference sequence). The CDR3 reads CSARATRGVSYNEQFF. As DNA, the CDR3 is TGCAGTGCTAGGGCAACGCGGGGCGTATCCTACAATGAGCAGTTCTTC.

V usage is TRBV9 and J usage is TRBJ2-7; 10 bases are shared with TRBD1. Germline CDR1 is SGDLS and CDR2 is YYNGEE. The CDR3 is 15 residues long. The trim removed 2 bases at V and 5 bases at J, leaving 7 bases unmatched. The chain's CDR3 is CASSVSGQGNNEQYF. CDR3 in DNA: TGTGCCAGCAGCGTTTCGGGACAGGGGAATAACGAGCAGTACTTC.

V and J are TRBV7-2 and TRBJ2-4, with D possibly being TRBD1 (7 bases). Judging by the DNA end, TRBJ2-7 fits better; the J call may be wrong. Germline V CDR1 and CDR2: SGHTA, FQGNSA. This CDR3 is 16 amino acids long. The CDR3 sequence is CASRRGQGGVTDEQYF. The DNA for the CDR3 is TGTGCCAGCAGAAGAGGGCAGGGGGGTGTTACGGACGAGCAGTACTTC.

A single count supports this clonotype. The rearrangement links TRBV10-3 to TRBJ1-1; TRBD1 is a possible D gene (5 bases). Per the germline V gene, CDR1 is ENHRY and CDR2 is SYGVKD. Trimming took off 2 bases at V and 2 bases at J, with 12 bases between the two ends. The CDR3 length is 15 residues. This CDR3 is CAISERQGRNTEAFF. Here the CDR3 DNA reads TGTGCCATCAGTGAGCGCCAGGGCCGAAACACTGAAGCTTTCTTT.

This clonotype appeared a few times. CDR3 in amino acids: CASSSGSLGDTQYF. The CDR3 bases are TGTGCCAGCAGTTCCGGTTCCCTAGGAGATACGCAGTATTTT. This chain links TRBV28 with TRBJ2-3; D ambiguous. From germline, CDR1 is MDHEN and CDR2 SYDVKM. The CDR3 runs 14 residues. Trimming stripped 4 bases from V and 5 bases from J, with 13 bases between.